This T cell receptor beta chain was observed in a study of blood T cell repertoires in COVID-19. Study in general: PBMCs, B-cell-depleted T cells, or T cells provided the cDNA or gDNA that made up the material.

In germline, CDR1 is MNHEY, CDR2 SVGAGI. The CDR3 extends over 15 amino acids. V dropped 5 bases and J dropped 2; count of bases not matched to a gene: 2. Here immunoSEQ multiplex PCR was the method, and the copy in TCRdb shows in-frame clones only, minus some. The table has 200,000 to 250,000 clones, 86% seen once. The V and J genes are TRBV6-5 and TRBJ2-1, with 11 bases lining up with TRBD2. The TCR was taken from a man aged 55 to 70 with acute or convalescent COVID-19. Sequencing was done on a sample of peripheral blood. DNA of the CDR3: TGTGCCAGCAGTACTAGCGGGAGTACCTACAATGAGCAGTTCTTC. This translates into CASSTSGSTYNEQFF.